What follows is one T cell receptor (beta chain) and its context. In the source study's methods: Reference gene primer amplification gave estimated nucleated cell counts. Libraries were prepared by immunoSEQ multiplex PCR; TCRdb keeps only in-frame clonotypes and omits some of them. V and J calls and clone size are those listed in that table; D and trimming were worked out from the DNA. Among 90,000 to 130,000 clones, roughly 79% were seen once, and the ten largest hold 16%. The CDR3 has 16 amino acids. The ends were cut back, 3 bases at V and 7 bases at J, with 17 bases in the middle. From germline, CDR1 is SGHNT and CDR2 YYREEE (reference sequence). The data are from a study of blood T cell repertoires in COVID-19. Study overall: The United States, Italy and Spain were the sources of the acute and convalescent COVID-19 samples. PBMCs, B-cell-depleted T cells, or T cells provided the cDNA or gDNA that made up the material.

The genes are TRBV5-4 and TRBJ1-6; perhaps TRBD1 as D (6 bases). The receptor was isolated from a woman of 80 years or more with active or convalescent COVID-19. The sample taken for sequencing was peripheral blood. CDR3 nucleotide sequence: TGTGCCAGCAGCTCAAGGTCCCAGGGGATCAATTCACCCCTCCACTTT. This sequence encodes CASSSRSQGINSPLHF.